The next 10 T cell receptor beta chains were all read from a single sample in a study of blood T cells in healthy people across ages. Then a second PCR, running roughly 7 to 11 cycles, was carried out with a sample-barcoded 5' primer and a J-beta primer mix. TCRdb reprocessed the 5' RACE reads via MiXCR and lists one record per CDR3 protein. The sample lists roughly 730,000 distinct CDR3 sequences, more than 55% seen once, with around a quarter in the top ten. The sequencing sample was made of blood. The source is a man between 40 and 49 years old in good health.

V usage is TRBV5-1 and J usage is TRBJ2-6; D ambiguous. Germline V CDR1 and CDR2: SGHRS, YFSETQ. V lost 1 base and J lost 0, with 17 bases in between. This CDR3 contains 19 residues. CDR3 region: CASSLPRGRTSSGANVLTF. The CDR3 DNA reads as TGCGCCAGCAGCTTGCCCAGAGGACGGACGAGCTCTGGGGCCAACGTCCTGACTTTC.

This clonotype was seen a handful of times. The J gene is TRBJ2-5, the V gene TRBV9; 9 bases map to TRBD2. The CDR3 extends over 14 amino acids. The germline gives CDR1 SGDLS, CDR2 YYNGEE. The V and J ends lost 3 bases and 1 base, in that order; junction bases with no gene match: 1. CDR3 region: CASSGAGGQETQYF. CDR3 DNA sequence: TGTGCCAGCAGCGGAGCGGGGGGCCAAGAGACCCAGTACTTC.

This clonotype was seen more than once but under ten times. V is TRBV11-2 and J is TRBJ2-6, with D unresolved. This CDR3 has 19 amino acids. Germline CDR1 and CDR2: SGHAT and FQNNGV. V was shortened by 0 bases and J by 0 bases, with 15 bases between the two germline ends. CDR3 residues: CASSLEHPGSYSGANVLTF. CDR3 bases: TGTGCCAGCAGCTTAGAGCACCCAGGTTCTTACTCTGGGGCCAACGTCCTGACTTTC.

CDR3 amino acids: CSAMTRSGGSTDTQYF. The CDR3 bases are TGCAGTGCAATGACCCGGAGTGGAGGGAGCACAGATACGCAGTATTTT. The J gene is TRBJ2-3, the V gene TRBV20-1; D may be TRBD2 (6 bases). Germline values: CDR1 DFQATT, CDR2 SNEGSKA (reference sequence). The V end was cut by 6 bases, the J end by 0 bases, with 19 bases between. The CDR3 length is 16 residues.

A word on this clonotype: An end of the junction does not agree with germline; a read error may underlie this. The chain links TRBV5-8 to TRBJ1-6, with 8 bases lining up with TRBD1. The germline CDR1 and CDR2 sequences are SGHTS and YDEGEE. This CDR3 has 15 amino acids. The CDR3 protein is CASSLSGTGRSPPHF. CDR3 sequence (DNA): TGTGCCAGCAGCTTGTCAGGGACAGGAAGATCACCCCCCCACTTT.

As concerns this clonotype: The missing conserved phenylalanine or tryptophan at the end of this CDR3 makes a read error likely. It is unclear where the CDR3 begins or ends on the DNA, so no DNA is shown, and the CDR3 is as TCRdb lists it. This chain connects TRBV20-1 to TRBJ2-5; the D call of TRBD1 is as the table states it, not checked on the DNA. The CDR3 has 14 residues if both end residues are counted. Germline CDR1 reads DFQATT; CDR2 reads SNEGSKA (reference sequence). CDR3 sequence: CSARGQGAGYTFGS.

This clonotype turned up a few times. This sequence joins TRBV5-1 and TRBJ2-5; 7 positions match TRBD1. The J call may be incorrect, as the DNA end agrees better with TRBJ2-4. The CDR3 runs 15 residues. CDR1 and CDR2 from the germline V gene are SGHRS and YFSETQ. The CDR3 is CASSPGGQLKNIQYF. CDR3 in DNA: TGCGCCAGCAGCCCAGGGGGACAGCTAAAAAACATTCAGTACTTC.

This sequence joins TRBV5-5 and TRBJ1-2; D call uncertain. Germline values: CDR1 SGHKS, CDR2 YYEKEE (reference sequence). The CDR3 is made up of 15 amino acids. Trimming stripped 0 bases from V and 2 bases from J, with 11 bases between. The CDR3 loop is CASSLAGQENYGYTF. Written as DNA, the CDR3 is TGTGCCAGCAGCTTGGCCGGGCAGGAAAACTATGGCTACACCTTC.

The rearrangement joins TRBV20-1 to TRBJ2-3, with D possibly called TRBD1 or TRBD2 (6 bases each). Trimming took off 5 bases at V and 5 bases at J, with 14 bases between the two ends. The V gene's germline CDR1 is DFQATT and CDR2 SNEGSKA (reference sequence). CDR3 length equals 13 residues. CDR3 in amino acids: CSAGGDNRDTQYF. CDR3 in DNA: TGCAGTGCTGGCGGGGACAACCGAGATACGCAGTATTTT.

Many counts were recorded for this clonotype. The J gene is TRBJ2-1, the V gene TRBV29-1; no definite D call. The CDR3 loop spans 11 amino acids. V shed 4 bases and J shed 6 bases, with 7 bases lying between them. CDR1 and CDR2 from the germline V gene are SQVTM and ANQGSEA. CDR3 amino acids: CSVVPANEQFF. In DNA form, the CDR3 reads TGCAGCGTTGTCCCTGCCAATGAGCAGTTCTTC.